The 20 T cell receptor beta chains reported below all come from one sample, sequenced in a study of cytotoxic CD8 clonotypes in ibrutinib-treated CLL. Profiling relied on immunoSEQ multiplex PCR, and the TCRdb table lists in-frame clones only, not all of them. This sample has approximately 300,000 clones, with about 80% found just once. The sequences come from PBMCs, collected before ibrutinib treatment. The origin of the receptors is a human donor with chronic lymphocytic leukemia.

CDR3 DNA sequence: TGCGCCAGCAGCCTCCGACAGGGCAATCAGCCCCAGCATTTT. It translates to CASSLRQGNQPQHF. This chain uses TRBV4-3 with TRBJ1-5; D is possibly TRBD1 (6 bases). From germline, CDR1 is LGHNA and CDR2 YSLEER. Trimming removed 4 bases from V and 2 bases from J, with 9 bases in between. The CDR3 has 14 amino acids.

To note about this clone: The sample contains more than one DNA sequence encoding this CDR3. V gene TRBV7-6 combines with J gene TRBJ2-2, with D uncertain. V gave up 3 bases and J gave up 4 bases, with 12 bases separating them. This CDR3 region has 15 residues. The germline V gene has CDR1 SGHVS and CDR2 FNYEAQ. The CDR3 sequence is CASSFDTDGTGELFF. The CDR3 bases are TGTGCCAGCAGCTTCGACACCGATGGCACCGGGGAGCTGTTTTTT.

The chain has TRBV6-5 and TRBJ2-7; TRBD1 or TRBD2 may be the D gene (5 bases each). CDR1 and CDR2 from the germline V gene are MNHEY and SVGAGI. This CDR3 comprises 15 residues. Trimming took off 4 bases at V and 2 bases at J, with 15 bases between the two ends. The CDR3: CASSLAWDGAYEQYF. CDR3 bases: TGTGCCAGCAGTTTGGCTTGGGACGGCGCCTACGAGCAGTACTTC.

The V gene is TRBV7-8, the J gene TRBJ2-7; D is perhaps TRBD2 (6 bases). The germline V gene encodes CDR1 SGHVS and CDR2 FQNEAQ. There are 15 residues in the CDR3. The germline V and J ends were trimmed by 3 bases and 2 bases, with 14 bases remaining between them. Written as DNA, the CDR3 is TGTGCCAGCAGCTTTTTTCCTAGCGAAACCTACGAGCAGTACTTC. Translated, it gives CASSFFPSETYEQYF.

The chain employs TRBV5-1 and TRBJ2-5; D is uncertain. V lost 6 bases, J lost 5 bases, and 8 bases lay in between. This CDR3 is built from 11 residues. Germline CDR1 reads SGHRS; CDR2 reads YFSETQ. The CDR3 sequence is CASNNLETQYF. The CDR3 region has the DNA TGCGCCAGCAACAACCTCGAGACCCAGTACTTC.

In its sample, this clone was seen once. The chain couples TRBV18 to TRBJ2-7; D gene ambiguous. Deletions cut 5 bases from V and 1 base from J, with 18 bases between. Per germline, CDR1 KGHSH and CDR2 LQKENI. The CDR3 sequence is 16 residues long. The CDR3 protein is CASSSGLGYTSYEQYF. The CDR3, as DNA: TGTGCCAGCTCATCCGGTCTAGGTTACACGTCCTACGAGCAGTACTTC.

The chain combines TRBV4-2 with TRBJ1-1; D is unresolved. CDR1 and CDR2 from the germline V gene are LGHNA and YNFKEQ. Trimming took 0 bases from V and 2 from J, leaving 10 bases between them. The CDR3 has 15 amino acids. The CDR3 region is CASSQESGYNTEAFF. CDR3 nucleotide sequence: TGTGCCAGCAGCCAAGAGAGTGGTTATAACACTGAAGCTTTCTTT.

This chain connects TRBV29-1 to TRBJ1-1; TRBD1 matches 8 bases. V was pared by 7 bases and J by 0 bases, with 19 bases of the junction left unmatched. The CDR3 is 18 residues long. Per the germline V gene, CDR1 is SQVTM and CDR2 is ANQGSEA. CDR3 loop: CSATRGAGGLIMNTEAFF. CDR3 DNA sequence: TGCAGCGCCACTAGGGGGGCAGGGGGCCTCATCATGAACACTGAAGCTTTCTTT.

The V call is TRBV29-1, the J call TRBJ1-2; D remains ambiguous. This CDR3 region has 12 residues. The germline gives CDR1 SQVTM, CDR2 ANQGSEA. Trimming left V 8 bases short and J 10 bases short, with 20 bases between. The CDR3 region has the DNA TGCAGCCATCTCGAGGCGGGAGGCGTCTACACCTTC. It translates to CSHLEAGGVYTF.

This chain joins TRBV4-2 and TRBJ1-3; perhaps TRBD1 as D (6 bases). This CDR3 has 16 amino acids. Germline V gene data show CDR1 as LGHNA and CDR2 as YNFKEQ. V lost 0 bases and J lost 5, with 14 bases in between. CDR3 amino acids: CASSQDWQGSRNTIYF. In nucleotides, the CDR3 is TGTGCCAGCAGCCAAGATTGGCAGGGGTCGAGAAACACCATATATTTT.

This clone showed up just a few times. J is TRBJ1-2 and V is TRBV28, with 7 bases fitting TRBD1. Unmatched junction bases numbered 7, after V lost 5 bases and J lost 7 bases. The CDR3 is made up of 13 amino acids. The germline gives CDR1 MDHEN, CDR2 SYDVKM. CDR3 protein: CASSNTGDFGYTF. CDR3 nucleotides: TGTGCCAGCAGTAACACAGGGGATTTTGGCTACACCTTC.

J is TRBJ1-5 and V is TRBV21-1; TRBD1 was called by the table and not checked on the DNA. TRBV21-1 is classified as a pseudogene. The CDR3 covers 19 residues. CDR3 protein: CASSKVKAADRGHNQPQHF. CDR3 DNA: TGTGCCAGCAGCAAAGTCAAAGCGGCAGACAGGGGACATAATCAGCCCCAGCATTTT.

The CDR3 sequence is CASSYDTGELFF. For the CDR3, the DNA is TGTGCCAGCAGTTACGACACCGGGGAGCTGTTTTTT. The chain uses TRBV6-5 and TRBJ2-2, with unresolved D. The CDR3 is made up of 12 amino acids. V lost 2 bases and J 3 bases, leaving 1 base between the germline ends. CDR1 MNHEY and CDR2 SVGAGI come from the germline V gene.

The V gene is TRBV11-3, the J gene TRBJ2-6, with D tentatively TRBD2 (6 bases). The CDR3 runs 16 residues. Germline values: CDR1 SGHNT, CDR2 YENEEA. V was pared by 4 bases and J by 0 bases, with 10 bases between. The CDR3 sequence: CASSSGLFSGANVLTF. The CDR3 DNA reads TGTGCCAGCAGCTCCGGACTATTCTCTGGGGCCAACGTCCTGACTTTC.

This rearrangement joins TRBV5-5 to TRBJ2-7, with D tentatively TRBD1 (5 bases). Trimming took 4 bases from V and 5 from J, leaving 7 bases between them. The CDR3 sequence is 11 residues long. The germline V gene encodes CDR1 SGHKS and CDR2 YYEKEE (reference sequence). CDR3 DNA: TGTGCCAGCAGCCAACAGGACGAGCAGTACTTC. This translates into CASSQQDEQYF.

The chain couples TRBV5-5 to TRBJ1-5, with D uncertain. V dropped 1 base and J dropped 7 bases, with 12 bases sitting between them. The germline V gene has CDR1 SGHKS and CDR2 YYEKEE (reference sequence). The CDR3 length is 14 residues. DNA for the CDR3: TGTGCCAGCAGCTTGTCTCCGGGTGAGCAGCCCCAGCATTTT. Translation: CASSLSPGEQPQHF.

This clone was picked up a small number of times. V and J are TRBV18 and TRBJ1-1, with no clear D. This CDR3 comprises 12 residues. Germline values: CDR1 KGHSH, CDR2 LQKENI. Trimming removed 2 bases from V and 3 bases from J, with 4 bases in between. The DNA for the CDR3 is TGTGCCAGCTCACCAGGGGACACTGAAGCTTTCTTT. It specifies CASSPGDTEAFF.

This sequence joins TRBV29-1 and TRBJ2-3; 10 nucleotides match TRBD1. This CDR3 comprises 14 residues. Unmatched junction bases numbered 0, after V lost 1 base and J lost 2 bases. Per the germline V gene, CDR1 is SQVTM and CDR2 is ANQGSEA. The CDR3 protein is CSVEGQGATDTQYF. CDR3 bases: TGCAGCGTTGAAGGACAGGGGGCCACAGATACGCAGTATTTT.

V gene TRBV28 combines with J gene TRBJ2-4; unclear D gene. V was pared by 2 bases and J by 0 bases, with 5 bases between. The CDR3 has 14 amino acids. Germline lookup yields CDR1 MDHEN and CDR2 SYDVKM. DNA of the CDR3: TGTGCCAGCAGTTTACAGGCAGCCAAAAACATTCAGTACTTC. As protein: CASSLQAAKNIQYF. Based on the CDR3 plus reference TRBV28 and TRBJ2-4, the full variable domain is DVKVTQSSRYLVKRTGEKVFLECVQDMDHENMFWYRQDPGLGLRLIYFSYDVKMKEKGDIPEGYSVSREKKERFSLILESASTNQTSMYLCASSLQAAKNIQYFGAGTRLSVL.

This sequence joins TRBV18 and TRBJ1-2, with D hard to call. Germline CDR1 KGHSH, CDR2 LQKENI. Trimming left V 3 bases short and J 14 bases short, with 7 bases between. This CDR3 has 9 residues. The CDR3 sequence is CASSPPATF. The CDR3 DNA sequence: TGTGCCAGCTCACCCCCCGCAACCTTC.